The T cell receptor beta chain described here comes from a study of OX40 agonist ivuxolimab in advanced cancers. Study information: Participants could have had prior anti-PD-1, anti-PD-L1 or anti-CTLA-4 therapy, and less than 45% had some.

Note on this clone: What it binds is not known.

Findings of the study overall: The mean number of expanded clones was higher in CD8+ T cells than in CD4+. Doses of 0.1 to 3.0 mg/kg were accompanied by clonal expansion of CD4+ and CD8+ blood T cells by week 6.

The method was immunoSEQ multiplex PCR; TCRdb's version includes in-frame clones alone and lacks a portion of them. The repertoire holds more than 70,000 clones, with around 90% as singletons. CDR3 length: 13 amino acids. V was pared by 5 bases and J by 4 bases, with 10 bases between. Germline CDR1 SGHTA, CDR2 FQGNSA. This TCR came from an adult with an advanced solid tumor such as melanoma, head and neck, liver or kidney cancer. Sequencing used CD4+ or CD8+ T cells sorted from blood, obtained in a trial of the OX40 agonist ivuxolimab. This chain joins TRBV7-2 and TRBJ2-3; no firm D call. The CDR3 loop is CASSTRTADTQYF. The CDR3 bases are TGTGCCAGCAGCACGCGGACCGCAGATACGCAGTATTTT.